The rows below give T cell receptor beta chains drawn from one sample of a study of T cell responses to AZD1222 COVID-19 vaccine. The table came from immunoSEQ multiplex PCR; TCRdb's copy has only in-frame clones and leaves some out. The sample contains roughly 160,000 clones, 94% of which appear only once. The material sequenced was peripheral blood, taken on day 0 of AZD1222 vaccination. These receptors were obtained from an adult in good health. CDR3s include the opening cysteine and the closing phenylalanine or tryptophan. Fields, in order: J gene, V gene, clone size, D gene, CDR3 protein, CDR3 DNA. A D gene is named only where the DNA matches it firmly. Clone size is given for some rows only: seen once, a few or many times, or a class if the clone is expanded.

J: TRBJ2-1; V: TRBV10-2; size: -; D: -; CDR3: CASSGINSGSYNEQFF; DNA: TGCGCCAGCAGTGGCATAAATAGCGGCTCCTACAATGAGCAGTTCTTC
J: TRBJ1-1; V: TRBV11-2; size: -; D: -; CDR3: CASSFFGRGVANTEAFF; DNA: TGTGCCAGCAGCTTTTTTGGACGTGGGGTAGCGAACACTGAAGCTTTCTTT
J: TRBJ2-3; V: TRBV6-5; size: -; D: -; CDR3: CASSSPLGTQYF; DNA: TGTGCCAGCAGCTCCCCGCTGGGAACGCAGTATTTT
J: TRBJ2-3; V: TRBV21-1; size: -; D: -; CDR3: CASSNRGRADTQYF; DNA: TGTGCCAGCAGCAACCGGGGCCGAGCAGATACGCAGTATTTT
J: TRBJ1-4; V: TRBV4-2; size: -; D: -; CDR3: CASSPRRANGVGEKLFF; DNA: TGTGCCAGCAGTCCAAGAAGGGCCAACGGGGTAGGTGAAAAACTGTTTTTT
J: TRBJ2-7; V: TRBV19; size: -; D: TRBD1; CDR3: CASSIGTGSRIYEQYF; DNA: TGTGCCAGTAGTATAGGGACAGGTTCCAGAATCTACGAGCAGTACTTC
J: TRBJ1-6; V: TRBV6-5; size: -; D: TRBD1; CDR3: CASSYGQVQNSPLHF; DNA: TGTGCCAGCAGTTACGGACAGGTCCAGAATTCACCCCTCCACTTT
J: TRBJ2-7; V: TRBV7-9; size: -; D: -; CDR3: CASSRRTYEQYF; DNA: TGTGCCAGCAGCCGACGTACCTACGAGCAGTACTTC
J: TRBJ1-2; V: TRBV28; size: -; D: -; CDR3: CASSLGQGGYGYTF; DNA: TGTGCCAGCAGTTTAGGGCAGGGAGGCTATGGCTACACCTTC
J: TRBJ2-5; V: TRBV30; size: -; D: -; CDR3: CAWSSPPLGGEETQYF; DNA: TGTGCCTGGAGTTCTCCCCCCCTTGGGGGAGAAGAGACCCAGTACTTC
J: TRBJ1-5; V: TRBV19; size: -; D: -; CDR3: CASRNEGVSNQPQHF; DNA: TGTGCCAGTAGGAATGAAGGGGTTAGCAATCAGCCCCAGCATTTT
J: TRBJ2-1; V: TRBV30; size: -; D: TRBD2; CDR3: CAWRGLAGLGSYNEQFF; DNA: TGTGCCTGGAGGGGACTAGCGGGATTAGGGTCCTACAATGAGCAGTTCTTC
J: TRBJ1-1; V: TRBV4-1; size: -; D: -; CDR3: CASSQPGGTEAFF; DNA: TGCGCCAGCAGCCAGCCCGGTGGAACTGAAGCTTTCTTT
J: TRBJ2-1; V: TRBV7-9; size: -; D: -; CDR3: CASSFRTAEQFF; DNA: TGTGCCAGCAGCTTTAGGACGGCTGAGCAGTTCTTC
J: TRBJ2-7; V: TRBV7-6; size: -; D: TRBD1; CDR3: CASSFGQGLFDEQYF; DNA: TGTGCCAGCAGCTTCGGACAGGGACTTTTCGACGAGCAGTACTTC
J: TRBJ1-3; V: TRBV18; size: -; D: -; CDR3: CATLVLQPGSGNTIYF; DNA: TGTGCCACTCTAGTTCTCCAACCGGGCTCTGGAAACACCATATATTTT
J: TRBJ2-3; V: TRBV4-1; size: once; D: TRBD2; CDR3: CASSQREWADTQYF; DNA: TGCGCCAGCAGCCAGCGGGAGTGGGCAGATACGCAGTATTTT
J: TRBJ2-7; V: TRBV5-5; size: -; D: -; CDR3: CASSPLDRGDLVDPYEQYF; DNA: TGTGCCAGCAGCCCGTTGGACAGAGGGGATCTAGTGGACCCCTACGAGCAGTACTTC
J: TRBJ1-6; V: TRBV6-5; size: few; D: -; CDR3: CASSQIDNSPLHF; DNA: TGTGCCAGCAGCCAGATTGATAATTCACCCCTCCACTTT
J: TRBJ1-2; V: TRBV29-1; size: -; D: TRBD1; CDR3: CSVEPDRGDYGYTF; DNA: TGCAGCGTTGAGCCCGACAGGGGGGACTATGGCTACACCTTC
J: TRBJ1-3; V: TRBV19; size: -; D: TRBD1; CDR3: CASRGQGGNTIYF; DNA: TGTGCCAGTAGGGGACAGGGGGGAAACACCATATATTTT
J: TRBJ2-1; V: TRBV12-5; size: once; D: -; CDR3: CASGLVLPGNEQFF; DNA: TGTGCTAGTGGTTTGGTCCTACCCGGCAATGAGCAGTTCTTC
J: TRBJ2-3; V: TRBV6-6; size: -; D: -; CDR3: CASSQGVGGPSDTQYF; DNA: TGTGCCAGCAGCCAGGGGGTGGGAGGGCCCTCAGATACGCAGTATTTT
J: TRBJ1-2; V: TRBV7-9; size: -; D: -; CDR3: CASSLEFYGYTF; DNA: TGTGCCAGCAGCTTAGAATTCTATGGCTACACCTTC
J: TRBJ1-2; V: TRBV3-1/TRBV3-2; size: few; D: -; CDR3: CASYRDGYTF; DNA: TGTGCCAGCTACAGGGATGGCTACACCTTC
J: TRBJ1-6; V: TRBV27; size: -; D: -; CDR3: CASSLSAIESSYNSPLHF; DNA: TGTGCCAGCAGTTTATCTGCTATAGAGAGCTCCTATAATTCACCCCTCCACTTT
J: TRBJ2-7; V: TRBV5-6; size: -; D: TRBD1; CDR3: CASSSRLQGHYEQYF; DNA: TGTGCCAGCAGCTCGAGATTACAGGGGCACTACGAGCAGTACTTC
J: TRBJ2-1; V: TRBV18; size: -; D: TRBD2; CDR3: CASSPGLARESGQFF; DNA: TGTGCCAGCTCACCGGGACTAGCGAGGGAGAGCGGGCAGTTCTTC
J: TRBJ1-5; V: TRBV7-9; size: -; D: -; CDR3: CASSFKGPQGNQPQHF; DNA: TGTGCCAGCAGCTTCAAGGGGCCGCAGGGCAATCAGCCCCAGCATTTT
J: TRBJ1-6; V: TRBV28; size: -; D: TRBD1; CDR3: CASSLLGGTGHNSPLHF; DNA: TGTGCCAGCAGTTTATTAGGGGGGACAGGCCATAATTCACCCCTCCACTTT
J: TRBJ1-1; V: TRBV5-1; size: -; D: TRBD1; CDR3: CASSLGQGSWSTEAFF; DNA: TGCGCCAGCAGCTTGGGACAGGGCTCTTGGAGCACTGAAGCTTTCTTT
J: TRBJ2-2; V: TRBV5-4; size: -; D: TRBD2; CDR3: CASSLGRGTKNTGELFF; DNA: TGTGCCAGCAGCTTGGGTCGTGGGACTAAGAACACCGGGGAGCTGTTTTTT
J: TRBJ2-3; V: TRBV24-1; size: -; D: -; CDR3: CATSDMGSQSTDTQYF; DNA: TGTGCCACCAGTGATATGGGCAGCCAGAGCACAGATACGCAGTATTTT
J: TRBJ1-3; V: TRBV7-8; size: -; D: -; CDR3: CASSPWDSGNTIYF; DNA: TGTGCCAGCAGCCCCTGGGACTCTGGAAACACCATATATTTT
J: TRBJ2-2; V: TRBV7-9; size: -; D: -; CDR3: CASSLGGTGELFF; DNA: TGTGCCAGCAGCTTAGGGGGGACCGGGGAGCTGTTTTTT
J: TRBJ1-5; V: TRBV6-6; size: -; D: TRBD1; CDR3: CASSPWDRNQPQHF; DNA: TGTGCCAGCAGCCCCTGGGACAGAAATCAGCCCCAGCATTTT
J: TRBJ2-1; V: TRBV6-1; size: -; D: -; CDR3: CASSEPWGTGYNEQFF; DNA: TGTGCCAGCAGTGAACCCTGGGGGACGGGATACAATGAGCAGTTCTTC
J: TRBJ1-6; V: TRBV30; size: -; D: -; CDR3: CAWSDQTDSSYNSPLHF; DNA: TGTGCCTGGAGTGACCAAACCGACAGCTCCTATAATTCACCCCTCCACTTT
J: TRBJ2-1; V: TRBV5-6; size: -; D: -; CDR3: CASSFKQRTYNEQFF; DNA: TGTGCCAGCAGCTTCAAGCAAAGGACCTACAATGAGCAGTTCTTC
J: TRBJ1-1; V: TRBV29-1; size: -; D: -; CDR3: CSVVIMNTEAFF; DNA: TGCAGCGTTGTGATCATGAACACTGAAGCTTTCTTT
J: TRBJ2-2; V: TRBV10-1; size: -; D: TRBD2; CDR3: CASSVGRVRSIGTGELFF; DNA: TGCGCCAGCAGTGTAGGGAGGGTAAGGTCCATCGGGACCGGGGAGCTGTTTTTT
J: TRBJ1-5; V: TRBV28; size: -; D: -; CDR3: CASGIRSNQPQHF; DNA: TGTGCCAGCGGGATTCGTAGCAATCAGCCCCAGCATTTT
J: TRBJ1-1; V: TRBV11-2; size: -; D: -; CDR3: CASSGQYTEAFF; DNA: TGTGCCAGCAGCGGACAGTACACTGAAGCTTTCTTT
J: TRBJ2-1; V: TRBV18; size: -; D: -; CDR3: CASSPLGGSSYNEQFF; DNA: TGTGCCAGCTCACCACTAGGGGGAAGCTCCTACAATGAGCAGTTCTTC
J: TRBJ2-5; V: TRBV29-1; size: once; D: -; CDR3: CSVEGETQYF; DNA: TGCAGCGTTGAGGGAGAGACCCAGTACTTC
J: TRBJ2-1; V: TRBV30; size: -; D: TRBD2; CDR3: CAQREYMNEQFF; DNA: TGTGCCCAGCGGGAATATATGAATGAGCAGTTCTTC
J: TRBJ1-1; V: TRBV6-6; size: -; D: -; CDR3: CASSKGSARSGEAFF; DNA: TGTGCCAGCAGTAAGGGAAGTGCCCGGTCGGGTGAAGCTTTCTTT
J: TRBJ2-3; V: TRBV9; size: -; D: -; CDR3: CASSDLSDTQYF; DNA: TGTGCCAGCAGCGACCTCTCAGATACGCAGTATTTT
J: TRBJ1-6; V: TRBV28; size: -; D: -; CDR3: CASSPTGSYSPLHF; DNA: TGTGCCAGCAGCCCGACAGGCTCTTATTCACCCCTCCACTTT
J: TRBJ1-2; V: TRBV9; size: -; D: -; CDR3: CASSINGNYGYTF; DNA: TGTGCCAGCAGCATAAACGGTAACTATGGCTACACCTTC
J: TRBJ1-6; V: TRBV28; size: -; D: -; CDR3: CASSGGTVNNSPLHF; DNA: TGTGCCAGCAGTGGGGGGACGGTTAATAATTCACCCCTCCACTTT
J: TRBJ2-1; V: TRBV24-1; size: -; D: -; CDR3: CATSDFSGPGDRNEQFF; DNA: TGTGCCACCAGTGATTTCTCAGGGCCAGGGGATCGAAATGAGCAGTTCTTC
J: TRBJ2-2; V: TRBV10-3; size: -; D: TRBD2; CDR3: CAISGRGEAAGELFF; DNA: TGTGCCATCAGCGGTCGGGGGGAAGCGGCCGGGGAGCTGTTTTTT
J: TRBJ1-3; V: TRBV18; size: -; D: TRBD1; CDR3: CASSPSGQGAFSGNTIYF; DNA: TGTGCCAGCTCACCCTCTGGACAGGGTGCTTTCTCTGGAAACACCATATATTTT
J: TRBJ2-7; V: TRBV19; size: -; D: -; CDR3: CASSIYWGPRYEQYF; DNA: TGTGCCAGTAGTATTTATTGGGGACCGAGATACGAGCAGTACTTC
J: TRBJ1-2; V: TRBV14; size: once; D: -; CDR3: CASSQGRGVGYGYTF; DNA: TGTGCCAGCAGCCAAGGGAGAGGGGTAGGCTATGGCTACACCTTC